The sequence of this TCR beta chain was determined in a study of cytomegalovirus exposure and HLA in healthy donors. CDR1 MRHNA and CDR2 SNTAGT come from the germline V gene. Trimming took off 3 bases at V and 0 bases at J, with 7 bases between the two ends. CDR3 length equals 14 residues. As regards this clone: This CDR3 is also generated by other DNA sequences in the sample.

PCR primers comprised 60 Vbeta and 13 Jbeta primers. The data were produced by immunoSEQ multiplex PCR, yet TCRdb's version contains in-frame clones alone and is incomplete. Of more than 200,000 clones in the sample, 65% to 80% were seen once. The source material was PBMCs. The receptor was derived from a girl aged 2-10 years in good health and CMV-seronegative. This chain connects TRBV6-4 to TRBJ2-3, with a tentative D call TRBD1 (6 bases). The CDR3 spells CASSEQGSTDTQYF. For the CDR3, the DNA is TGTGCCAGCAGTGAACAGGGTAGCACAGATACGCAGTATTTT.